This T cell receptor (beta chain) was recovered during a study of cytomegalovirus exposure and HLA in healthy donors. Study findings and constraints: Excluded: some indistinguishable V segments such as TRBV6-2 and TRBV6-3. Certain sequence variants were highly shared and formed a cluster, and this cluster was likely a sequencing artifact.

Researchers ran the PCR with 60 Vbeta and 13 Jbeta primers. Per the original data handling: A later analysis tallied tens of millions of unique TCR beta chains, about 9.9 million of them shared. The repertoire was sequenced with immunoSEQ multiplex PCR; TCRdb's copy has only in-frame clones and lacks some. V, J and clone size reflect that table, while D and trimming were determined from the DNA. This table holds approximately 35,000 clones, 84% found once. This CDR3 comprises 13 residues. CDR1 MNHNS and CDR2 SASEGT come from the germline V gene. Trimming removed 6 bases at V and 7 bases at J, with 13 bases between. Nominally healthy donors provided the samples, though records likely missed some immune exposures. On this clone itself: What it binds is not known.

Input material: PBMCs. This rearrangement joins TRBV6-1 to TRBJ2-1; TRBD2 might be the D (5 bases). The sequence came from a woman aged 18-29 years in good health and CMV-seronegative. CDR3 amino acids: CASSPRTSNEQFF. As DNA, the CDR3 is TGTGCCAGCAGCCCCCGGACTTCGAATGAGCAGTTCTTC.